This TCR beta chain was sequenced for a study of shared clonotypes between healthy human individuals. Background on the study: Three plates were used per donor for CD4 naive, three for CD4 memory, two for CD8 naive and one for CD8 memory.

Whole-study results and caveats: Shared clonotypes: 4.5% to 5% naive CD4, roughly 3.8% naive CD8, less than 2.5% memory CD4, more than 0.3% memory CD8. The researchers took only blood, and tissue repertoires probably look different.

Note on this clone: Its antigen is not identified.

Each of the donors was a healthy adult who was HIV-negative and had not had a recent acute infection or vaccination. The CDR3 runs to 16 residues. The germline CDR1 and CDR2 sequences are MGHDK and SYGVNS. V lost 4 bases and J 4 bases, leaving 14 bases between the germline ends. Profiled with immunoSEQ multiplex PCR; TCRdb holds only in-frame clones, not every one. Of about 2.3 million clones listed, roughly 93% are singletons. This TCR came from a man between 18 and 35 years old in good health. Some clones in this sample may be carry-over from other donors' samples. The chain is built from TRBV25-1 and TRBJ2-6; D possibly corresponds to TRBD1 (5 bases). The sample taken for sequencing was naive CD4+ T cells from PBMCs. As to subset: CD45RA+ positively selected. The CDR3 bases are TGTGCCAGCAGTGGACCTCAGGGATCCGGGGCCAACGTCCTGACTTTC. It translates to CASSGPQGSGANVLTF.